The rows below give T cell receptor beta chains drawn from one sample of a study of early T cells in non-severe SARS-CoV-2 infection. Using its own MiXCR run on the 5' RACE reads, TCRdb lists one record per CDR3 protein. The table has roughly 70,000 distinct CDR3 sequences, around 19% seen once. The source material was whole blood, sampled at baseline. Source of these receptors: an adult who was a healthcare worker with PCR-confirmed SARS-CoV-2 infection or an uninfected control (not recorded which). Each CDR3 is given with its conserved first and last residue. D genes are given only for firm matches. Clone size is shown for a subset of rows, as once, few, many or a class of expanded clone.

clone_size j_call v_call d_call cdr3_aa cdr3_nt
few TRBJ2-5 TRBV20-1 TRBD1 CSARDHRGFETQYF TGCAGTGCTAGGGACCACAGGGGCTTCGAGACCCAGTACTTC
- TRBJ1-1 TRBV28 TRBD1 CASLQGATEAFF TGTGCCAGCCTGCAGGGGGCCACTGAAGCTTTCTTT
few TRBJ2-5 TRBV18 - CASSPGDSKETQYF TGTGCCAGCTCACCAGGGGACTCCAAAGAGACCCAGTACTTC
few TRBJ1-5 TRBV28 - CASSSSGLRFQPQHF TGTGCCAGCAGTTCAAGTGGCCTTCGCTTTCAGCCCCAGCATTTT
- TRBJ1-5 TRBV6-1 - CASSLTGGREPQHF TGTGCCAGCAGTCTCACCGGGGGGCGGGAGCCCCAGCATTTT
- TRBJ1-1 TRBV12-3/TRBV12-4 - CASSLALGTEAFF TGTGCCAGCAGTTTAGCGCTCGGGACTGAAGCTTTCTTT
- TRBJ1-5 TRBV19 - CASSILGYQPQHF TGTGCCAGTAGTATATTGGGCTATCAGCCCCAGCATTTT
few TRBJ2-5 TRBV5-1 - CASSLMGSQETQYF TGCGCCAGCAGCTTAATGGGGTCTCAAGAGACCCAGTACTTC
- TRBJ1-1 TRBV2 - CASSVVGVAEAFF TGTGCCAGCAGTGTCGTTGGCGTCGCTGAAGCTTTCTTT
few TRBJ2-4 TRBV20-1 TRBD2 CSVRASGLARAKNIQYF TGCAGTGTCCGCGCTAGCGGCCTAGCCCGAGCCAAAAACATTCAGTACTTC
- TRBJ1-2 TRBV6-5 - CASSLKGNGYTF TGTGCCAGCAGTTTAAAGGGGAATGGCTACACCTTC
few TRBJ2-1 TRBV7-2 - CASSQYSYNEQFF TGTGCCAGCAGCCAATATTCCTACAATGAGCAGTTCTTC
many TRBJ2-7 TRBV6-5 TRBD2 CASSSSGGGSYEQYF TGTGCCAGCAGTTCAAGCGGGGGAGGCTCCTACGAGCAGTACTTC
many TRBJ1-4 TRBV6-1 TRBD1 CASSEAGTGLLLFF TGTGCCAGCAGTGAAGCGGGGACAGGCCTCTTACTGTTTTTT
many TRBJ2-4 TRBV12-3/TRBV12-4 - CASSTGARAKNIQYF TGTGCCAGCAGTACCGGGGCCCGGGCCAAAAACATTCAGTACTTC
once TRBJ2-5 TRBV11-2 - CASSLDQQETQYF TGTGCCAGCAGCTTAGACCAGCAAGAGACCCAGTACTTC
- TRBJ1-1 TRBV6-5 TRBD1 CASGHRGRGTEAFF TGTGCCAGCGGACACAGGGGAAGAGGCACTGAAGCTTTCTTT
- TRBJ2-7 TRBV20-1 TRBD2 CSARVPSGSRYEQYF TGCAGTGCTAGAGTTCCGAGCGGGAGTCGCTACGAGCAGTACTTC
- TRBJ2-7 TRBV4-3 - CASSQAAGYEQCF TGCGCCAGCAGCCAGGCAGCAGGCTACGAGCAGTGCTTC
- TRBJ2-5 TRBV6-6 - CASQRGAEETQYF TGTGCCAGCCAAAGGGGGGCAGAAGAGACCCAGTACTTC
few TRBJ2-7 TRBV4-2 - CASSQDRGPTYEQYF TGTGCCAGCAGCCAAGATCGGGGACCAACCTACGAGCAGTACTTC
- TRBJ1-1 TRBV11-2 - CASSFTFVNTEAFF TGTGCCAGCAGCTTCACTTTCGTAAACACTGAAGCTTTCTTT
few TRBJ2-3 TRBV7-8 - CASRRDGLSTDTQYF TGTGCCAGCAGACGGGACGGCCTTAGCACAGATACGCAGTATTTT
- TRBJ2-7 TRBV9 - CASSVVLGGWDNNYEQYF TGTGCCAGCAGCGTAGTTCTTGGCGGGTGGGACAATAACTACGAGCAGTACTTC
- TRBJ2-3 TRBV5-5 - CASSLWGDTQYF TGTGCCAGCAGCTTGTGGGGAGATACGCAGTATTTT
many TRBJ2-2 TRBV2 TRBD2 CASSETTAGRGELFF TGTGCCAGCAGTGAGACGACAGCGGGACGAGGGGAGCTGTTTTTT
few TRBJ1-3 TRBV6-1 TRBD1 CASSQGAGGNTIYF TGTGCCAGCAGTCAGGGGGCGGGAGGAAACACCATATATTTT
few TRBJ2-5 TRBV21-1 - CASRDKFSQGPQETQYF TGTGCCAGCAGAGACAAATTTTCACAGGGGCCTCAAGAGACCCAGTACTTC
many TRBJ1-4 TRBV7-2 - CASSLPGLGGAEKLFF TGTGCCAGCAGCCTCCCGGGACTCGGAGGGGCTGAAAAACTGTTTTTT
- TRBJ2-7 TRBV9 TRBD2 CASSPLAGGPSTEQYF TGTGCCAGCAGCCCCCTAGCGGGAGGGCCCTCAACCGAGCAGTACTTC
- TRBJ2-6 TRBV4-3 - CASSPYNSGANVLTF TGCGCCAGCAGTCCATACAACTCTGGGGCCAACGTCCTGACTTTC
few TRBJ1-6 TRBV6-5 - CASSLIDYNSPLHF TGTGCCAGCAGTTTGATAGATTATAATTCACCCCTCCACTTT
few TRBJ2-6 TRBV12-3/TRBV12-4 - CASSPTSGANVLTF TGTGCCAGCAGTCCCACTTCTGGGGCCAACGTCCTGACTTTC
many TRBJ2-7 TRBV7-9 TRBD1 CASSYFDRVGNEQYF TGTGCCAGCAGCTACTTCGACAGGGTGGGAAACGAGCAGTACTTC
few TRBJ1-1 TRBV11-2 - CASSLGRPLEAFF TGTGCCAGCAGCTTAGGTCGGCCGCTTGAAGCTTTCTTT
- TRBJ1-6 TRBV11-2 TRBD1 CASSLRAGGNSPLHF TGTGCCAGCAGCTTAAGGGCAGGGGGCAATTCACCCCTCCACTTT
- TRBJ2-2 TRBV18 TRBD1 CASSPDRGHGELFF TGTGCCAGCTCACCGGACAGGGGACACGGGGAGCTGTTTTTT
few TRBJ2-1 TRBV14 TRBD2 CASSPSGSDEQFF TGTGCCAGCAGCCCAAGCGGGAGCGATGAGCAGTTCTTC
- TRBJ1-1 TRBV11-2 TRBD1 CASSKDRLNTEAFF TGTGCCAGCAGCAAGGACAGGTTGAACACTGAAGCTTTCTTT
- TRBJ2-3 TRBV29-1 - CSVDEGWDTQYF TGCAGCGTTGATGAGGGTTGGGATACGCAGTATTTT
- TRBJ2-4 TRBV6-6 - CASSQGGIAKNIQYF TGTGCCAGCAGCCAGGGGGGAATAGCCAAAAACATTCAGTACTTC